Listed here are 13 T cell receptor beta chains from one sample, sequenced in a study of early T cells in non-severe SARS-CoV-2 infection. In TCRdb, the 5' RACE reads were re-called with MiXCR into one record per CDR3 protein. The sample lists 50,000 to 70,000 distinct CDR3 sequences, around 13% occurring once. Material for sequencing was whole blood. The receptor set was obtained from an adult who was a healthcare worker with PCR-confirmed SARS-CoV-2 infection or an uninfected control (not recorded which).

This rearrangement joins TRBV10-3 to TRBJ1-1; the D gene is possibly TRBD1 (6 bases). Trimming removed 5 bases at V and 2 bases at J, with 9 bases between. This CDR3 has 13 residues. Germline loops: CDR1 ENHRY, CDR2 SYGVKD. Here the CDR3 reads CAISQDRNTEAFF. The DNA of the CDR3 is TGTGCCATCAGTCAGGACAGAAACACTGAAGCTTTCTTT.

This clonotype was seen ten or more times. The rearrangement uses TRBV5-1 and TRBJ2-3; the D is unclear. V was trimmed by 0 bases and J by 2 bases, leaving 10 bases between them. CDR1 SGHRS and CDR2 YFSETQ come from the germline V gene. The CDR3 runs 15 residues. Here the CDR3 reads CASSLDFTLTDTQYF. Written as DNA, the CDR3 is TGCGCCAGCAGCTTGGATTTCACACTCACAGATACGCAGTATTTT.

The chain is built from TRBV21-1 and TRBJ2-7; the table names TRBD1, a call not compared with the DNA. TRBV21-1 is given as a pseudogene. This CDR3 is built from 13 residues. CDR3 sequence reads: CASSRETPGEQYF. DNA for the CDR3: TGTGCCAGCAGCCGTGAGACGCCGGGCGAGCAGTACTTC.

The V gene is TRBV5-6, the J gene TRBJ1-2, with D possibly TRBD1 on 5 matching bases. The CDR3 has 13 residues. V was trimmed by 0 bases and J by 6 bases, leaving 9 bases between them. In germline, CDR1 is SGHDT, CDR2 YYEEEE. CDR3 in amino acids: CASSLGRVHGYTF. CDR3 sequence (DNA): TGTGCCAGCAGCTTGGGCAGGGTGCATGGCTACACCTTC.

The chain joins TRBV20-1 to TRBJ1-6; 10 bases align to TRBD1. After removal of 0 bases from V and 10 bases from J, the junction contained 9 bases not matched to a gene. CDR3 size: 16 residues. CDR1 DFQATT and CDR2 SNEGSKA come from the germline V gene (reference sequence). The CDR3 DNA reads as TGCAGTGCTAGAGATCGACGGGACAGGGGAAACTCACCCCTCCACTTT. Its translation is CSARDRRDRGNSPLHF.

This clonotype was seen many times. The chain uses TRBV4-1 and TRBJ2-7; no firm D call. The CDR3 has 13 residues. Trimming left V 3 bases short and J 3 bases short, with 9 bases between. CDR1 is MGHRA and CDR2 is YSYEKL in the germline V gene. Here the CDR3 DNA reads TGCGCCAGCAGCCACGCGCGAGACTACGAGCAGTACTTC. Translating it yields CASSHARDYEQYF.

The V gene is TRBV10-3, the J gene TRBJ1-1; 9 bases are a match to TRBD1. The junction had 7 bases not matched to a gene; V was cut back by 0 bases and J by 5 bases. Per germline, CDR1 ENHRY and CDR2 SYGVKD. There are 16 residues in the CDR3. The CDR3, as DNA: TGTGCCATCAGTGAGTCGTCCGCAGGGACAGGGACTGAAGCTTTCTTT. Translated: CAISESSAGTGTEAFF.

This clonotype was seen a handful of times. V and J are TRBV18 and TRBJ1-1; D perhaps matches TRBD1 (6 bases). The germline CDR1 and CDR2 sequences are KGHSH and LQKENI. Deletions cut 6 bases from V and 6 bases from J, with 17 bases between. The CDR3 consists of 14 residues. Written as DNA, the CDR3 is TGTGCCAGCTCCCCTAAGGGGGGGGAGGCTGAAGCTTTCTTT. Translating it yields CASSPKGGEAEAFF. Full variable domain (rest looked up from reference TRBV18 and TRBJ1-1): NAGVMQNPRHLVRRRGQEARLRCSPMKGHSHVYWYRQLPEEGLKFMVYLQKENIIDESGMPKERFSAEFPKEGPSILRIQQVVRGDSAAYFCASSPKGGEAEAFFGQGTRLTVV.

This clonotype showed up many times. The V and J genes are TRBV6-2 or TRBV6-3 and TRBJ2-7; D unclear. Germline assignment: CDR1 MNHEY and CDR2 SVGEGT. V lost 2 bases, J lost 6 bases, and 11 bases lay in between. The CDR3 is made up of 13 amino acids. CDR3 amino acids: CASSYRDSAEQYF. The CDR3 DNA reads as TGTGCCAGCAGTTACCGTGACTCCGCCGAGCAGTACTTC.

This clonotype was seen a handful of times. This chain connects TRBV30 to TRBJ1-2; TRBD1 is a possible D gene (6 bases). This CDR3 is 12 amino acids long. V was trimmed by 3 bases and J by 9 bases, leaving 14 bases between them. Germline V gene data show CDR1 as GTSNPN and CDR2 as SVGIG (reference sequence). The CDR3 here is CAWRDRTMRYTF. CDR3 DNA: TGTGCCTGGAGGGACAGAACTATGCGCTACACCTTC.

This clonotype was counted a few times. The CDR3 loop is CASSNSETVTNYGYTF. The DNA of the CDR3 is TGTGCCAGCAGTAACTCTGAGACAGTTACTAACTATGGCTACACCTTC. This chain joins TRBV12-3 or TRBV12-4 and TRBJ1-2; TRBD1 might be the D (5 bases). The V and J ends lost 5 bases and 0 bases respectively, with 16 bases between them. CDR3 size: 16 residues.

This clonotype was observed a single time. The V call is TRBV12-3 or TRBV12-4, the J call TRBJ2-7, with D possibly matching TRBD2 (5 bases). Trimming took off 6 bases at V and 4 bases at J, with 10 bases between the two ends. This CDR3 is built from 12 residues. In DNA form, the CDR3 reads TGTGCCAGCAGCGAGGGTTTTTACGAGCAGTACTTC. Protein sequence: CASSEGFYEQYF.

The chain employs TRBV6-6 and TRBJ1-5, with D unclear. The V end lost 5 bases, the J end lost 9 bases, and 14 bases lay between the germline ends. The CDR3 has 13 amino acids. CDR1 MNHNY and CDR2 SVGAGI come from the germline V gene (reference sequence). CDR3: CASSDRGFVPQHF. In nucleotides, the CDR3 is TGTGCCAGCAGTGACCGGGGATTCGTGCCCCAGCATTTT.